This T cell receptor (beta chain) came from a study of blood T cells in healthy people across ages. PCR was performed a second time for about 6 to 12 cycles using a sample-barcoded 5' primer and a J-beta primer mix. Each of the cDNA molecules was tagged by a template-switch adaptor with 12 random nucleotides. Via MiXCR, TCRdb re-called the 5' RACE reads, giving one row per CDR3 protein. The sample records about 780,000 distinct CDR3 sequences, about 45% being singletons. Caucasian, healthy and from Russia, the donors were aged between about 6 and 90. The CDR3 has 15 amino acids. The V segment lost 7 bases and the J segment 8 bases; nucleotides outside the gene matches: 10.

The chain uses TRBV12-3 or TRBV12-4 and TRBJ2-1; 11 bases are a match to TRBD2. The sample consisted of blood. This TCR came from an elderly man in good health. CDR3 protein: CASTLAGGPRHEQFF. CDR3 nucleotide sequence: TGTGCCAGCACCTTAGCGGGAGGGCCTCGCCATGAGCAGTTCTTC.